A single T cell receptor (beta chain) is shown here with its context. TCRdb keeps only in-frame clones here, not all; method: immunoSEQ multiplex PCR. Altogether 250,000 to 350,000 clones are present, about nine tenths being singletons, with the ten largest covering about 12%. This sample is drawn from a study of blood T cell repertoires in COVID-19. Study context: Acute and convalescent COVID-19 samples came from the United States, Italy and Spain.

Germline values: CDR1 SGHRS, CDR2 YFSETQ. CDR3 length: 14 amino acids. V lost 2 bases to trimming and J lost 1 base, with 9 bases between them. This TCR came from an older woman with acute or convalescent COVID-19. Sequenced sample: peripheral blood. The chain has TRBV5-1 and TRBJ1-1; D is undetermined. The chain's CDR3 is CASSFPLGNTEAFF. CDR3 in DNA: TGCGCCAGCAGCTTCCCTCTCGGGAACACTGAAGCTTTCTTT.